This T cell receptor beta chain was sequenced during a study of blood T cells in healthy people across ages. This clonotype showed up just a few times. Its antigen is as yet unknown. One junction end does not reproduce the germline sequence, and a read error may be involved. Primers used in a second PCR of about 7 to 12 cycles were a sample-barcoded 5' primer and a J-beta primer mix. Every molecule of cDNA carried a tag from a template-switch adaptor with 12 random nucleotides. TCRdb recomputed calls from the 5' RACE reads with MiXCR, one row per CDR3 protein. The data contain some 750,000 distinct CDR3 sequences, 20% to 25% of them singletons. The CDR3 runs to 14 residues. Germline V gene sequence: CDR1 GTSNPN, CDR2 SVGIG (reference sequence). General observations from the study: Naive T cell percentage strongly correlated with TCR beta diversity. For the donors, CMV status was unknown and possibly confounded expanded clonotype changes.

Extraction yielded at least 6 micrograms of total RNA per sample. The chain employs TRBV30 and TRBJ2-4; D is perhaps TRBD2 (6 bases). The material sequenced was blood. This receptor was obtained from a man in his sixties or seventies in good health. The CDR3 sequence: CAWRAGYSKNIQYF. CDR3 nucleotide sequence: TGTGCTTGGAGGGCGGGATACTCCAAAAACATTCAGTACTTC.